This entry is about one TCR beta chain. Profiling relied on immunoSEQ multiplex PCR, and the TCRdb table lists in-frame clones only, not all of them. The data hold millions of clones, with roughly 95% observed a single time. The data belong to a study of shared clonotypes between healthy human individuals. The germline gives CDR1 LGHNT, CDR2 FRNRAP. Deletions cut 6 bases from V and 4 bases from J, with 11 bases between. This CDR3 has 13 residues. The V call is TRBV12-5, the J call TRBJ2-3; D might be TRBD2 (5 bases). This clonotype was sampled from a man in his late teens or twenties in good health. Sequencing was carried out using naive CD4+ T cells sorted from blood. Subset: CD45RA+ positively selected. CDR3 residues: CASGPERADTQYF. Here the CDR3 DNA reads TGTGCTAGTGGACCGGAGAGGGCAGATACGCAGTATTTT.